Listed here are 21 T cell receptor beta chains from one sample, sequenced in a study of human T cells and chemical hapten exposure. The time point is: patch test 1, 2 weeks after DPC sensitization. Treatment: therapeutic diphenylcyclopropenone sensitization with weekly scalp DPC. Using its own MiXCR run on the RACE reads, TCRdb lists one record per CDR3 protein. This table has more than 95,000 distinct CDR3 sequences, 9.5% to 13% appearing once. The material sequenced was whole blood, taken in connection with sensitization to the hapten diphenylcyclopropenone (DPC). The receptors here all came from a woman aged 45-59 years with alopecia areata. Some clones in this sample may be carry-over from other donors' samples.

This chain uses TRBV24-1 with TRBJ2-2; 7 bases align to TRBD1. Looked up from germline, CDR1 is KGHDR and CDR2 is SFDVKD. The CDR3 extends over 16 amino acids. V shed 4 bases, J shed 0 bases, and the junction held 4 bases outside the gene matches. The CDR3 DNA follows: TGTGCCACCAGTGAACCCGGGACAGCGAACACCGGGGAGCTGTTTTTT. Its translation: CATSEPGTANTGELFF.

There are a few counts of this clonotype. The J gene is TRBJ1-3, the V gene TRBV5-1; tentative D call: TRBD1 (6 bases). Per germline, CDR1 SGHRS and CDR2 YFSETQ. Between the trimmed V and J ends, which lost 5 bases and 4 bases, there was a span of 16 bases. This CDR3 region has 15 residues. CDR3 loop: CASRPQGFEGNTIYF. Here the CDR3 DNA reads TGCGCCAGCAGACCACAGGGATTCGAAGGAAACACCATATATTTT.

This clonotype was found many times. This rearrangement joins TRBV18 to TRBJ1-2, with D possibly TRBD1 on 6 matching bases. The CDR3 totals 13 residues. Trimming shortened V by 6 bases and J by 4 bases, and 12 bases separated the two germline ends. Germline V gene data show CDR1 as KGHSH and CDR2 as LQKENI. Here the CDR3 reads CASSLTDSYGYTF. CDR3 nucleotides: TGTGCCAGCTCCCTAACGGACAGCTATGGCTACACCTTC.

This clonotype has a handful of counts. V usage is TRBV4-1 and J usage is TRBJ2-3, with a possible D match to TRBD1 (6 bases). Trimming stripped 4 bases from V and 4 bases from J, with 12 bases between. Germline CDR1 MGHRA, CDR2 YSYEKL. The CDR3 contains 14 residues. Here the CDR3 reads CASSLTEGADTQYF. CDR3 DNA: TGCGCCAGCAGCCTGACCGAGGGGGCAGATACGCAGTATTTT.

In DNA form, the CDR3 reads TGTGCCAGTAGTATACACCCCACTAGCGGGACGTACAATGAGCAGTTCTTC. This translates into CASSIHPTSGTYNEQFF. This chain connects TRBV19 to TRBJ2-1; 10 bases are a match to TRBD2. CDR3 length: 17 residues. Germline V gives CDR1 LNHDA, CDR2 SQIVND (reference sequence). Trimming removed 2 bases from V and 4 bases from J; junction bases left unmatched: 8.

This clonotype was recorded a few times. This chain links TRBV14 with TRBJ1-3; D remains unclear. Germline-derived CDR1 and CDR2 are SGHDN and FVKESK. V lost 1 base to trimming and J lost 4 bases, with 5 bases between them. This CDR3 contains 13 residues. CDR3 loop: CASSQAGGNTIYF. In DNA form, the CDR3 reads TGTGCCAGCAGCCAAGCGGGGGGAAACACCATATATTTT.

This clonotype came up a few times. The germline gene is not matched at one end of the junction; a read error may be the cause. V and J are TRBV6-2 or TRBV6-3 and TRBJ1-5; D is undetermined. The CDR3 length is 13 residues. CDR1 MNHEY and CDR2 SVGEGT come from the germline V gene. The CDR3 DNA sequence: TGTGCCAGCAGTTACGTGGGCAGTACGGTCTCGGATTTT. It codes for CASSYVGSTVSDF.

This clonotype showed up just once. The chain has TRBV6-4 and TRBJ2-3, with a possible D match to TRBD2 (5 bases). This CDR3 comprises 13 residues. Germline assignment: CDR1 MRHNA and CDR2 SNTAGT. CDR3: CHLIGIPTDTQYF. The CDR3 DNA is TGTCATCTTATCGGGATCCCCACAGATACGCAGTATTTT.

The V and J genes are TRBV11-2 and TRBJ2-3; possibly TRBD1 for D (6 bases). V was trimmed by 6 bases and J by 1 base, leaving 14 bases between them. The CDR3 loop spans 15 amino acids. In germline, CDR1 is SGHAT, CDR2 FQNNGV. The CDR3 reads CASRPPGQRTDTQYF. CDR3 nucleotides: TGTGCCAGCAGACCCCCCGGACAGCGCACAGATACGCAGTATTTT. The full variable domain, in which reference TRBV11-2 and TRBJ2-3 provide the parts outside the CDR3, is EAGVAQSPRYKIIEKRQSVAFWCNPISGHATLYWYQQILGQGPKLLIQFQNNGVVDDSQLPKDRFSAERLKGVDSTLKIQPAKLEDSAVYLCASRPPGQRTDTQYFGPGTRLTVL.

This clonotype was recorded a few times. The V call is TRBV6-5, the J call TRBJ2-5; 7 bases agree with TRBD1. The CDR3 loop spans 15 amino acids. J lost 1 base, V lost 2 bases, and 4 bases had no gene match. Germline assignment: CDR1 MNHEY and CDR2 SVGAGI. The CDR3 is CASSYEGDSQETQYF. The CDR3 DNA reads TGTGCCAGCAGTTACGAGGGGGACAGCCAAGAGACCCAGTACTTC.

This chain joins TRBV1 and TRBJ2-5; the D segment call TRBD2 is taken from the table without a DNA check. TRBV1 is deemed a pseudogene. This CDR3 is 13 amino acids long. The DNA for the CDR3 is TGCACCCCCGGGACTAGCGGGCGAGAGACCCAGTACTTC. As protein: CTPGTSGRETQYF.

This clonotype appeared many times. This sequence joins TRBV28 and TRBJ1-2, with D unclear. Germline V CDR1 and CDR2: MDHEN, SYDVKM. The CDR3 consists of 14 residues. V was shortened by 6 bases and J by 0 bases, with 11 bases between the two germline ends. CDR3 DNA sequence: TGTGCCAGCAGCTACGAGCTAGCTAACTATGGCTACACCTTC. Translated, it gives CASSYELANYGYTF.

This clonotype has more than one count but fewer than ten. CDR3 residues: CASSLAGINEKLFF. The CDR3 nucleotides read TGTGCCAGCAGCTTAGCAGGGATCAATGAAAAACTGTTTTTT. The chain links TRBV11-2 to TRBJ1-4, with D possibly TRBD1 on 5 matching bases. This CDR3 comprises 14 residues. Per the germline V gene, CDR1 is SGHAT and CDR2 is FQNNGV. V lost 1 base, J lost 5 bases, and 8 bases lay in between.

This clonotype was detected a few times. The J gene is TRBJ2-1, the V gene TRBV29-1; TRBD1 agrees at 7 bases. Per the germline V gene, CDR1 is SQVTM and CDR2 is ANQGSEA. The CDR3 has 14 residues. V trimming: 7 bases; J trimming: 0 bases; junction bases outside the gene matches: 6. CDR3 bases: TGCAGCGGCTTACAGGGGAGCTCCTACAATGAGCAGTTCTTC. This encodes CSGLQGSSYNEQFF.

The rearrangement uses TRBV28 and TRBJ1-5; 7 nucleotides align to TRBD1. Looked up from germline, CDR1 is MDHEN and CDR2 is SYDVKM. This CDR3 contains 14 residues. The V segment lost 4 bases and the J segment 9 bases; nucleotides outside the gene matches: 9. The CDR3 DNA reads as TGTGCCAGCAGTTCCGGACAGGCCAGGGGGCCCCAGCATTTT. It yields the protein CASSSGQARGPQHF.

The sample holds a few counts of this clonotype. V usage is TRBV20-1 and J usage is TRBJ2-3, with D hard to call. V lost 3 bases to trimming and J lost 3 bases, with 10 bases between them. The CDR3 is 13 amino acids. Germline-derived CDR1 and CDR2 are DFQATT and SNEGSKA (reference sequence). Written as DNA, the CDR3 is TGCAGTGCTAGTCTTGTGCCGACAGATACGCAGTATTTT. Its translation is CSASLVPTDTQYF.

Ten or more counts support this clonotype. The CDR3 here is CASSQPTSGRPTDTQYF. For the CDR3, the DNA is TGTGCCAGCAGCCAGCCGACTAGCGGGAGGCCCACAGATACGCAGTATTTT. The chain employs TRBV13 and TRBJ2-3; 13 bases fit TRBD2. CDR1 is PRHDT, CDR2 FYEKMQ, per germline (reference sequence). Germline trimming cut 5 bases from V and 2 bases from J; bases unmatched to any gene: 7. This CDR3 has 17 amino acids.

The rearrangement joins TRBV12-3 or TRBV12-4 to TRBJ2-7, with D tentatively TRBD2 (6 bases). Trimming shortened V by 2 bases and J by 4 bases, and 9 bases separated the two germline ends. The CDR3 runs to 13 residues. The CDR3: CASSLNGGYEQYF. The DNA of the CDR3 is TGTGCCAGCAGTTTAAACGGAGGGTACGAGCAGTACTTC.

V is TRBV7-9 and J is TRBJ1-1, with a weak D call TRBD1 (6 bases). The CDR3 length is 16 residues. V shed 1 base and J shed 3 bases, with 15 bases lying between them. Germline lookup yields CDR1 SEHNR and CDR2 FQNEAQ (reference sequence). The CDR3 sequence is CASSLVSGAVDTEAFF. The DNA of the CDR3 is TGTGCCAGCAGCTTAGTATCGGGGGCAGTGGACACTGAAGCTTTCTTT. Full variable domain (missing parts from reference TRBV7-9 and TRBJ1-1): DTGVSQNPRHKITKRGQNVTFRCDPISEHNRLYWYRQTLGQGPEFLTYFQNEAQLEKSRLLSDRFSAERPKGSFSTLEIQRTEQGDSAMYLCASSLVSGAVDTEAFFGQGTRLTVV.

This clonotype has just a few counts. The chain couples TRBV11-2 to TRBJ1-1; maybe TRBD1 (6 bases). CDR3 length: 14 residues. Trimming left V 5 bases short and J 4 bases short, with 14 bases between. Per the germline V gene, CDR1 is SGHAT and CDR2 is FQNNGV. DNA for the CDR3: TGTGCCAGCAGCCCGGAGGGGGGGCTCACTGAAGCTTTCTTT. Protein: CASSPEGGLTEAFF.

This clonotype was recorded at least ten times. This chain connects TRBV29-1 to TRBJ1-5, with D possibly matching TRBD1 (5 bases). Per the germline V gene, CDR1 is SQVTM and CDR2 is ANQGSEA. The CDR3 runs 13 residues. V was pared by 2 bases and J by 4 bases, with 9 bases between. CDR3 amino acids: CSVELGTNQPQHF. For the CDR3, the DNA is TGCAGCGTTGAACTGGGGACGAATCAGCCCCAGCATTTT.